These 24 T cell receptor beta chains share one sample of origin, sequenced in a study of T cells in Graves' hyperthyroidism and ophthalmopathy (dated by TCRdb to between 2017 and 2020). The method was multiplex PCR. Sequencing used an Illumina HiSeq 2000. TCR beta CDR3 regions were amplified from RNA transcripts. The first round of RT-PCR for the TCR CDR3 was performed with the HTBI primer set and the Qiagen OneStep RT-PCR kit. TCRdb reworked the public reads: Q25 trimming with fastp, MiXCR clone assembly, productive beta chains retained. CDR3 protein sequences are deduplicated, and each keeps its most common genes and DNA. This sample has about 92,000 distinct CDR3 sequences in its table, and 51% of those were observed once. The ten biggest clones cover around 27% of the sample. Material for sequencing was blood. These receptor sequences come from a woman in her 40s with Graves' hyperthyroidism.

This clonotype has ten or more counts. This chain joins TRBV19 and TRBJ1-1; a possible D gene is TRBD1 (5 bases). The CDR3 spans 12 residues. Trimming cost V 4 bases and J 8 bases, with 11 bases left between them. Germline CDR1 and CDR2: LNHDA and SQIVND (reference sequence). This chain's CDR3 is CASSKTDGEAFF. The CDR3 region has the DNA TGTGCCAGTAGTAAGACAGACGGAGAAGCTTTCTTT.

This clonotype was detected ten times or more. The rearrangement links TRBV6-6 to TRBJ2-7; D is possibly TRBD2 (8 bases). This CDR3 spans 16 amino acids. The V gene lost 9 bases and the J gene lost 1 base, with 22 bases spanning the gap. From germline, CDR1 is MNHNY and CDR2 SVGAGI (reference sequence). In nucleotides, the CDR3 is TGTGCCAGTATGACAGGGACCAGCGGGGGATCCTACGAGCAGTACTTC. Its translation is CASMTGTSGGSYEQYF.

The chain couples TRBV29-1 to TRBJ1-5; possible D gene TRBD1, 5 bases. This CDR3 has 13 residues. Germline V CDR1 and CDR2: SQVTM, ANQGSEA. The V end lost 4 bases, the J end lost 4 bases, and 11 bases lay between the germline ends. In DNA, the CDR3 is TGCAGCGTTGCGACAGAGATAAATCAGCCCCAGCATTTT. It specifies CSVATEINQPQHF.

As concerns this clonotype: Relative to the germline gene, one junction end is altered; a read error may explain this. This chain uses TRBV7-2 with TRBJ2-2, with D tentatively TRBD2 (6 bases). The CDR3 contains 15 residues. Germline assignment: CDR1 SGHTA and CDR2 FQGNSA. CDR3 DNA sequence: TGCGCCAGCAGCTTAGCTATCGGGAGCACCGGGGAGCTGTTTTTT. Translation: CASSLAIGSTGELFF.

This clonotype has just one count. The chain employs TRBV2 and TRBJ2-2; D is possibly TRBD1 or TRBD2 (8 bases each). V lost 8 bases and J 4 bases, leaving 23 bases between the germline ends. The CDR3 runs to 17 residues. CDR1 and CDR2 (germline): SNHLY, FYNNEI. CDR3 protein: CASGTGLAGASTGELFF. The CDR3 DNA is TGTGCCAGCGGGACAGGACTAGCAGGAGCCAGCACCGGGGAGCTGTTTTTT.

The chain has TRBV24-1 and TRBJ1-2; possibly TRBD1 for D (5 bases). In germline, CDR1 is KGHDR, CDR2 SFDVKD. Trimming cost V 4 bases and J 6 bases, with 26 bases left between them. The CDR3 is 18 residues long. The CDR3 DNA reads TGTGCCACCAGTGACCCTCGGGGCGGGAGTGAACGCGTAGATGGCTACACCTTC. Its protein product is CATSDPRGGSERVDGYTF.

To note about this clonotype: An end of the junction differs from the germline gene, which may be a read error. This chain joins TRBV7-2 and TRBJ1-1; TRBD1 might be the D (6 bases). Germline V lookup: CDR1 SGHTA, CDR2 FQGNSA. The CDR3 is made up of 15 amino acids. The CDR3 DNA sequence: TGTGCCGGCAGCTTCTCACAGGGTGGGGTCACTGAAGCTTCCTTT. Translation: CAGSFSQGGVTEASF.

This clonotype was picked up a small number of times. The chain has TRBV7-9 and TRBJ1-1; D call uncertain. Germline values: CDR1 SEHNR, CDR2 FQNEAQ (reference sequence). CDR3 length equals 13 residues. Trimming took off 1 base at V and 8 bases at J, with 11 bases between the two ends. CDR3 sequence (DNA): TGTGCCAGCAGCTTAGGGGCCGCTGGGGAAGCTTTCTTT. Its translation: CASSLGAAGEAFF.

Worth noting for this clonotype: Since no conserved phenylalanine or tryptophan closes the CDR3, a read error is the likely cause. No DNA is shown, since the ends of the CDR3 on it are uncertain; the CDR3 is the one TCRdb lists. The rearrangement links TRBV10-3 to TRBJ2-6. Germline V gives CDR1 ENHRY, CDR2 SYGVKD. Both ends counted, the CDR3 spans 8 residues. The CDR3 reads CAISGSFY.

This clonotype was observed once. The V and J genes are TRBV20-1 and TRBJ1-5, with 9 bases aligning to TRBD1. This CDR3 contains 20 residues. Germline CDR1 DFQATT, CDR2 SNEGSKA (reference sequence). The J segment lost 1 base and the V segment lost 0 bases, leaving 16 bases of the junction unmatched. The CDR3 nucleotides read TGCAGTGCTAGAGATCTCTTGGGACAGGGATGGGTTAGCAGCAATCAGCCCCAGCATTTT. Translated: CSARDLLGQGWVSSNQPQHF.

In this sample, this clonotype turned up many times. The genes are TRBV20-1 and TRBJ1-5; D is perhaps TRBD1 (5 bases). V lost 6 bases, J lost 4 bases, and 19 bases lay in between. Germline CDR1 reads DFQATT; CDR2 reads SNEGSKA (reference sequence). There are 15 residues in the CDR3. The CDR3 DNA reads as TGCAGTGCCCTAAGGGACCGGGGGTGGAATCAGCCCCAGCATTTT. The encoded protein is CSALRDRGWNQPQHF.

The V and J genes are TRBV29-1 and TRBJ2-2, with unresolved D. This CDR3 spans 14 amino acids. The V end was cut by 7 bases, the J end by 1 base, with 13 bases between. Germline loops: CDR1 SQVTM, CDR2 ANQGSEA. The CDR3 DNA sequence: TGCAGCGGTCAGAACTACATGAACACCGGGGAGCTGTTTTTT. It codes for CSGQNYMNTGELFF.

This rearrangement joins TRBV29-1 to TRBJ1-1; 8 nucleotides match TRBD1. V shed 3 bases and J 11 bases; nucleotides not matched to a gene: 2. CDR1 and CDR2 (germline): SQVTM, ANQGSEA. This CDR3 has 10 amino acids. CDR3 in amino acids: CSVEDRVAFF. CDR3 DNA: TGCAGCGTTGAGGACAGGGTGGCTTTCTTT. The variable domain in full, with the rest retrieved from reference TRBV29-1 and TRBJ1-1, is SAVISQKPSRDICQRGTSLTIQCQVDSQVTMMFWYRQQPGQSLTLIATANQGSEATYESGFVIDKFPISRPNLTFSTLTVSNMSPEDSSIYLCSVEDRVAFFGQGTRLTVV.

Ten or more counts support this clonotype. The rearrangement links TRBV29-1 to TRBJ2-3, with D possibly being TRBD2 (5 bases). The germline V gene encodes CDR1 SQVTM and CDR2 ANQGSEA. This CDR3 region has 12 residues. The V end was cut by 5 bases, the J end by 2 bases, with 8 bases between. The CDR3 reads CSVTRDTDTQYF. Here the CDR3 DNA reads TGCAGCGTTACCCGGGACACAGATACGCAGTATTTT.

This clonotype was recorded a few times. A much larger clone lies a single base off, so this may be a read error. The rearrangement uses TRBV7-9 and TRBJ1-5, with D tentatively TRBD1 (5 bases). The CDR3 has 15 amino acids. The V gene's germline CDR1 is SEHNR and CDR2 FQNEAQ (reference sequence). V shed 6 bases and J shed 5 bases, with 17 bases lying between them. The CDR3 region is CASRSRRGRDQPQHF. The CDR3 bases are TGTGCCAGCAGAAGCCGACGGGGGAGGGATCAGCCCCAGCATTTT.

The rearrangement joins TRBV20-1 to TRBJ1-2; D is undetermined. This CDR3 is 13 amino acids long. V shed 1 base and J shed 0 bases, with 6 bases lying between them. The germline V gene encodes CDR1 DFQATT and CDR2 SNEGSKA (reference sequence). The CDR3: CSARGGSNYGYTF. Written as DNA, the CDR3 is TGCAGTGCTAGAGGCGGCTCTAACTATGGCTACACCTTC.

A note on this clonotype: A much larger clone lies a single base off, so this may be a read error. The chain is built from TRBV4-1 and TRBJ1-1, with 8 bases lining up with TRBD1. This CDR3 comprises 19 residues. Germline-derived CDR1 and CDR2 are MGHRA and YSYEKL. For the CDR3, the DNA is TGCGCCAGCAGCCATTTATCCGGGACAGGACGATTCATGGACACTGAAGCTTCCTTT. Amino acid sequence: CASSHLSGTGRFMDTEASF.

This clonotype was found a few times. The V gene is TRBV7-9, the J gene TRBJ2-2, with unresolved D. Germline values: CDR1 SEHNR, CDR2 FQNEAQ (reference sequence). The germline V and J ends were trimmed by 3 bases and 5 bases, with 10 bases remaining between them. CDR3 length: 14 residues. DNA for the CDR3: TGTGCCAGCAGCTTCGGGTCCTTAACCGGGGAGCTGTTTTTT. This translates into CASSFGSLTGELFF.

This clonotype was detected many times. The rearrangement links TRBV7-3 to TRBJ1-2, with D unresolved. From germline, CDR1 is SGHTA and CDR2 FQGTGA. This CDR3 is 14 amino acids long. The V and J ends lost 8 bases and 1 base respectively, with 14 bases between them. The DNA of the CDR3 is TGTGCCAGCCGACCTCCACTTGTTAACTATGGCTACACCTTC. It is translated as CASRPPLVNYGYTF.

This clonotype was seen ten or more times. This chain links TRBV14 with TRBJ1-2; possibly TRBD1 for D (6 bases). Trimming pared 0 bases from V and 6 bases from J, leaving 8 bases between. The length of the CDR3 is 13 residues. Germline V lookup: CDR1 SGHDN, CDR2 FVKESK. CDR3 bases: TGTGCCAGCAGCCAAGAGGACAGAAATGGCTACACCTTC. It yields the protein CASSQEDRNGYTF.

The V and J genes are TRBV2 and TRBJ2-2; D not certain. CDR1 and CDR2 (germline): SNHLY, FYNNEI. The CDR3 is made up of 15 amino acids. V was cut by 8 bases and J by 5 bases, with 18 bases left in between. CDR3 coding DNA: TGTGCCAGCTCGCAGACCTGGGGTTGGACCGGGGAGCTGTTTTTT. This encodes CASSQTWGWTGELFF.

This clonotype was found many times. DNA for the CDR3: TGTGCCAGCAGCATCGGACAGGGGGGCTACTATAATTCACCCCTCCACTTT. Protein: CASSIGQGGYYNSPLHF. The V and J genes are TRBV9 and TRBJ1-6; TRBD1 matches at 10 bases. V lost 4 bases, J lost 3 bases, and 7 bases stayed unmatched. The germline CDR1 and CDR2 sequences are SGDLS and YYNGEE. CDR3 size: 17 residues. The full variable domain, completed using reference TRBV9 and TRBJ1-6, is DSGVTQTPKHLITATGQRVTLRCSPRSGDLSVYWYQQSLDQGLQFLIQYYNGEERAKGNILERFSAQQFPDLHSELNLSSLELGDSALYFCASSIGQGGYYNSPLHFGNGTRLTVT.

This chain joins TRBV7-9 and TRBJ2-1; a possible D gene is TRBD1 (6 bases). The CDR3 has 16 amino acids. Germline V gene sequence: CDR1 SEHNR, CDR2 FQNEAQ (reference sequence). V dropped 3 bases and J dropped 2 bases, with 14 bases sitting between them. The DNA for the CDR3 is TGTGCCAGCAGCTTCCGTACAGGGCTGCCCTACAATGAGCAGTTCTTC. Translating gives CASSFRTGLPYNEQFF.

V gene TRBV5-1 combines with J gene TRBJ2-5, with D perhaps TRBD1 (6 bases). The CDR3 runs 16 residues. The V gene lost 2 bases and the J gene lost 3 bases, with 17 bases spanning the gap. Germline CDR1 is SGHRS and CDR2 is YFSETQ. The CDR3 DNA reads TGCGCCAGCAGCTTCGGGCAGGGGATCGAAGAAGAGACCCAGTACTTC. Its protein is CASSFGQGIEEETQYF.